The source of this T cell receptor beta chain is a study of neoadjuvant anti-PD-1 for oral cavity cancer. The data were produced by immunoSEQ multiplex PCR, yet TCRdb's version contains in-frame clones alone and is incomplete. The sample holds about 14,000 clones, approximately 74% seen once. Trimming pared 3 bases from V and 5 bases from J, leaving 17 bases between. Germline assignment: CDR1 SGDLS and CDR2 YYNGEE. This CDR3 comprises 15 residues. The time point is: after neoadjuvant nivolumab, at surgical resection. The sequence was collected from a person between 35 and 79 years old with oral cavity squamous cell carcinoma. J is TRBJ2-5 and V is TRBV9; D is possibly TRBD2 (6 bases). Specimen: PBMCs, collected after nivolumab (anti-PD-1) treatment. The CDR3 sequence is CASSGGASETETQYF. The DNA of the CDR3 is TGTGCCAGCAGCGGAGGAGCTAGCGAAACGGAGACCCAGTACTTC.